The entry below describes one TCR beta chain. Its antigen is unknown. The sample holds no much larger clone one base away, and base qualities are not on file. This sample was included in a study of T-cell reconstitution after alpha-beta-depleted transplantation in children (dated by TCRdb to about 2016). Context from the whole study: Using TCR repertoire profiling, the study followed T-cell immune reconstitution in a quantitative way in children after TCRalphabeta/CD19-depleted allogeneic hematopoietic cell transplantation. Paper-wide results and their limitations: Hyperexpanded clone frequencies declined over subsequent months; after one year, T-cell counts and TCRbeta diversity were mostly attributed to newly produced T cells. In some patients, the high TCRbeta diversity seen at day 60 was put down to recipient T cells and intrathymic progenitors that had survived conditioning. The apparently early recovery of alphabetaT-cell counts about two months after transplant reportedly depended on only several hundred rapidly expanded clones that came from non-depleted graft cells.

The library was built by means of PCR. Sequencing instrument: Illumina HiSeq 2500. TCR libraries were prepared with molecular barcoding, using unique molecular identifiers to normalize TCRbeta repertoire quantification. TCRdb took the public reads, trimmed them with fastp at Q25, ran MiXCR for clone calling and kept in-frame beta chains. Merged by CDR3 protein, the rows form single entries marked with the most common genes and DNA. The sample table records 800,000 to 1,000,000 distinct CDR3 sequences; roughly 29% of these occur just once. About 28% of the sample belongs to the ten largest clones. The sample's treatment or condition, from its label and the paper: allogeneic hematopoietic cell transplantation with graft depleted of TCRalphabeta T cells and CD19 B cells. TCRalphabeta/CD19-depleted allogeneic hematopoietic cell grafts were given to the transplant recipients, all of whom were children.

Including the terminal cysteine and phenylalanine, the CDR3 comprises 12 residues. Only the CDR3 DNA is retained, 36 bases long and in frame from the first base. Cut back by 10 bases and 1 base, the V and J ends lie 10 bases apart. CDR1 MNHEY and CDR2 SVGEGT were looked up in the germline V gene. The receptor's source is a boy younger than two who had a stem cell transplant for SCID, so the T cells may come from the graft donor. The sample consisted of PBMCs, mostly from graft donor cells, taken 360 days after TCRalphabeta/CD19-depleted stem cell transplant. The chain is assembled from TRBV6-2 or TRBV6-3 and TRBJ1-2, and TRBD1 may be the D gene, going by 5 matching bases. In nucleotides, the sequence is TGTGCCACCTCCGACAGTAACTATGGCTACACCTTC. The encoded protein is CATSDSNYGYTF.